What follows is one TCR beta chain and its context. The antigen remains unidentified. This entry belongs to a study of OX40 agonist ivuxolimab in advanced cancers. Study overall: Hepatocellular carcinoma, melanoma, renal cell or head and neck cancer was diagnosed in the dose-escalation patients. The mean age was roughly 60 years, ranging from about 23 to 79, with about 87% of participants male. Study-wide findings and caveats: In general, CD8+ T cells held more expanded clones than CD4+ did, on average.

Clones were read by immunoSEQ multiplex PCR, and TCRdb kept only the in-frame ones, dropping some. The sample has about 80,000 clones, about nine tenths seen once. Looked up from germline, CDR1 is MDHEN and CDR2 is SYDVKM. The trim removed 0 bases at V and 6 bases at J, leaving 3 bases unmatched. The CDR3 totals 16 residues. Sample: CD4+ or CD8+ T cells sorted from blood, taken in a trial of the OX40 agonist ivuxolimab. The clonotype originates from an adult with an advanced solid tumor such as melanoma, head and neck, liver or kidney cancer. The rearrangement links TRBV28 to TRBJ2-2; TRBD2 matches at 11 bases. For the CDR3, the DNA is TGTGCCAGCAGTTTATGGGGTAGCGGGAGGGCCGGGGAGCTGTTTTTT. This gives the protein CASSLWGSGRAGELFF.